What follows is one TCR beta chain and its context. The antigen is undetermined. V gave up 8 bases and J gave up 2 bases; unmatched junction bases: 7. This CDR3 comprises 15 residues. This entry is derived from a study of T cells in Graves' hyperthyroidism and ophthalmopathy. Amplified TCR beta CDR3 regions derived from RNA transcripts. The study used the HTBI primer set for a first-round RT-PCR of the TCR CDR3. TCRdb used MiXCR to reprocess the multiplex PCR reads, holding one entry per CDR3 protein. The sample includes about 410,000 distinct CDR3 sequences, about 15% of them seen just once. Study findings and constraints: In validation, the model predicted ophthalmopathy. These predictions came a median roughly 7.1 months before onset. The blood repertoire included most of the expanded thyroid clonotypes above 0.001.

The sequencing sample was made of blood. The sequence was obtained from a man aged 18 to 29 with Graves' ophthalmopathy. The gene calls are TRBV12-3 or TRBV12-4 and TRBJ2-3; 10 bases match TRBD2. The CDR3 reads CASRRTSGNTDTQYF. The DNA of the CDR3 is TGTGCCAGCCGACGGACTAGCGGAAACACAGATACGCAGTATTTT.